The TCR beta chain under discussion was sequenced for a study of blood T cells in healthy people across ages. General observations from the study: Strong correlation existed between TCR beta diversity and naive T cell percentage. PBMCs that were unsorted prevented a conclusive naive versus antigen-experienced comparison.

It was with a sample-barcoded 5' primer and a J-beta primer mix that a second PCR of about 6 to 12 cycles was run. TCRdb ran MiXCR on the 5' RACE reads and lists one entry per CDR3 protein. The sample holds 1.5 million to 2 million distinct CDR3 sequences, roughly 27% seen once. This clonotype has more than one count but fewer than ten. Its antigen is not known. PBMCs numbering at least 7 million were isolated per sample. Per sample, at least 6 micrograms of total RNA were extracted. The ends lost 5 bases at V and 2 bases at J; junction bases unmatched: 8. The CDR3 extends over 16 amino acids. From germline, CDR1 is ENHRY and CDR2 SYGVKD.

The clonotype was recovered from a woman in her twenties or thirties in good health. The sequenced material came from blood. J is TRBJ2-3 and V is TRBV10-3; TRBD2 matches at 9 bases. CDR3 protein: CAISPIAGELTDTQYF. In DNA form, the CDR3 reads TGTGCCATCAGTCCCATAGCGGGGGAGCTCACAGATACGCAGTATTTT.